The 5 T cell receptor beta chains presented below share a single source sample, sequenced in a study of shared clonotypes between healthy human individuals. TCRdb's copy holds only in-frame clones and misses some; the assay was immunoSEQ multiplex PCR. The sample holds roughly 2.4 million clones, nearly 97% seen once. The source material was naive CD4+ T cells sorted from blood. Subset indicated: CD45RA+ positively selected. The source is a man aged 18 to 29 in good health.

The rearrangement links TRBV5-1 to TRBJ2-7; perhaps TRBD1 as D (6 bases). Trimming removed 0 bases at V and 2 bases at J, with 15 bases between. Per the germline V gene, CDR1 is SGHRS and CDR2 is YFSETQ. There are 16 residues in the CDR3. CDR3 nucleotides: TGCGCCAGCAGCTTGGTAGCTAGCAGGGGAACCTACGAGCAGTACTTC. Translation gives CASSLVASRGTYEQYF.

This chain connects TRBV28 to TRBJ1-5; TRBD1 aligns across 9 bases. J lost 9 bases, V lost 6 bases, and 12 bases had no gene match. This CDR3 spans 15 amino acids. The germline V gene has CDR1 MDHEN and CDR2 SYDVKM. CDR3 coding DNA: TGTGCCAGCAGCCCTCCCCCGGGACAGGGCGGGCCCCAGCATTTT. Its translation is CASSPPPGQGGPQHF.

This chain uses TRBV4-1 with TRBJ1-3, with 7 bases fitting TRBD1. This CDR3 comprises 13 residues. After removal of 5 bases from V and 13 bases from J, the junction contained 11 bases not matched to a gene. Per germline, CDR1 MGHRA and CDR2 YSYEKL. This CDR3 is CASSSQEGQRIYF. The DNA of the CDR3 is TGCGCCAGCAGCTCTCAGGAGGGACAGAGGATATATTTT.

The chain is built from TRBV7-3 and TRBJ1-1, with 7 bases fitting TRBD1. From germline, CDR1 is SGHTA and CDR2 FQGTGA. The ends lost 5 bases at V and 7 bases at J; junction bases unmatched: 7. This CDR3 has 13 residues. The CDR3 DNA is TGTGCCAGCAGCCCCAATACAGGGGTTGAAGCTTTCTTT. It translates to CASSPNTGVEAFF.

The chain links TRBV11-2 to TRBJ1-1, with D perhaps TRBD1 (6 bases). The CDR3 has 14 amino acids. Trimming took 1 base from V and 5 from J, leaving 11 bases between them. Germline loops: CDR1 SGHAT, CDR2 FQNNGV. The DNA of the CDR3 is TGTGCCAGCAGCTTAGTCGGGGGGCGGACTGAAGCTTTCTTT. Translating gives CASSLVGGRTEAFF.